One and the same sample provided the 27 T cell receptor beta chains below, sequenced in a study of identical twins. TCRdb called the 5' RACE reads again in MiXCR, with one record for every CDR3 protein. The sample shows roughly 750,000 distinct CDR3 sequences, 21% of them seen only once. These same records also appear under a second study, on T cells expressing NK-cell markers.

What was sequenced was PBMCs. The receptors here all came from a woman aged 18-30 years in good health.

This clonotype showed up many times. Here the CDR3 DNA reads TGTGCCAGCAGCTCCACCTTGGGAATGCTGTTCTTC. Translation gives CASSSTLGMLFF. V and J are TRBV5-6 and TRBJ2-1, with D uncertain. Trimming cost V 3 bases and J 15 bases, with 16 bases left between them. This CDR3 is built from 12 residues. Looked up from germline, CDR1 is SGHDT and CDR2 is YYEEEE.

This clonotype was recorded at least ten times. The CDR3 DNA is TGTGCCACCTCGCGCCAATCCTACAATGAGCAGTTCTTC. Encoded protein: CATSRQSYNEQFF. The rearrangement links TRBV15 to TRBJ2-1, with D uncertain. In germline, CDR1 is LNHNV, CDR2 YYDKDF (reference sequence). The V end lost 8 bases, the J end lost 1 base, and 9 bases lay between the germline ends. The CDR3 runs to 13 residues.

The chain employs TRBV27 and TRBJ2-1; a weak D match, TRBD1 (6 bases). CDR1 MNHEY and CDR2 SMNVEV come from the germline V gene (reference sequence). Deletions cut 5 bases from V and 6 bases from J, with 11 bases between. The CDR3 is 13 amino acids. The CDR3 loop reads CASSTAQGNEQFF. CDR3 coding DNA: TGTGCCAGCAGTACCGCACAGGGCAATGAGCAGTTCTTC.

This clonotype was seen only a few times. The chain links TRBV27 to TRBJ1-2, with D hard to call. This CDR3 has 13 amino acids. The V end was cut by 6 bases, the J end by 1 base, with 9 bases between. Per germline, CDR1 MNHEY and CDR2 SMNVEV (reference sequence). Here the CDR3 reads CASSRDDNYGYTF. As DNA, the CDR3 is TGTGCCAGCAGCCGGGATGATAACTATGGCTACACCTTC.

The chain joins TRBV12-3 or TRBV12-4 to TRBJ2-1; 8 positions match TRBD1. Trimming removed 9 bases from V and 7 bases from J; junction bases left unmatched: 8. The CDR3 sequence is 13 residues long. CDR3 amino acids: CASSDRVGNEQFF. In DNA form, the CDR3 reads TGTGCCAGTTCGGACAGGGTGGGAAATGAGCAGTTCTTC.

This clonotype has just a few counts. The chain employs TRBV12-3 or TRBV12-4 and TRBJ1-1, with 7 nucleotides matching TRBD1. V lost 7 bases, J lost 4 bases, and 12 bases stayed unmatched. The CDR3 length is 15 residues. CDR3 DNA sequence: TGTGCCAGCAACCCGGGACAGCCGCCGGTCACTGAAGCTTTCTTT. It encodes CASNPGQPPVTEAFF.

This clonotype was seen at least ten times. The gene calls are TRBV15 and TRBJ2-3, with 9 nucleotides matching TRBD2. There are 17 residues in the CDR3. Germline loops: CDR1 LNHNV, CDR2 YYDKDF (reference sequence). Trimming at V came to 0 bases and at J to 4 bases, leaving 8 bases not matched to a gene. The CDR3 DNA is TGTGCCACCAGCAGAGATCTACCAGCGGGGGGCTCAGATACGCAGTATTTT. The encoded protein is CATSRDLPAGGSDTQYF.

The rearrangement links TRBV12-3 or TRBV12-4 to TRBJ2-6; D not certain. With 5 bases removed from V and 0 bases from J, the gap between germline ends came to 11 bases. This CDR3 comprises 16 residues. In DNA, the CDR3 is TGTGCCAGCAGTCCCCTTCCGATCTCTGGGGCCAACGTCCTGACTTTC. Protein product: CASSPLPISGANVLTF.

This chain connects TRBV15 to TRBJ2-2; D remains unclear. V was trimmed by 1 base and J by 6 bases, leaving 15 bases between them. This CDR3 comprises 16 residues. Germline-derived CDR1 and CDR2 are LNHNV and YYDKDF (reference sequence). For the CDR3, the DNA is TGTGCCACCAGCAGAGGAGCCACAGTAGGGTCCGGGGAGCTGTTTTTT. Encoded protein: CATSRGATVGSGELFF.

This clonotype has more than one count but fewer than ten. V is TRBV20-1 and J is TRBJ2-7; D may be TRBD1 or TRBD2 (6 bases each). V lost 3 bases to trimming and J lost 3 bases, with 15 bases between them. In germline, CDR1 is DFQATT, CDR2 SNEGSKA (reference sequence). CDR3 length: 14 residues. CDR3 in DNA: TGCAGTGCTAGCCTGAGGGGGGCCGGCTACGAGCAGTACTTC. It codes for CSASLRGAGYEQYF.

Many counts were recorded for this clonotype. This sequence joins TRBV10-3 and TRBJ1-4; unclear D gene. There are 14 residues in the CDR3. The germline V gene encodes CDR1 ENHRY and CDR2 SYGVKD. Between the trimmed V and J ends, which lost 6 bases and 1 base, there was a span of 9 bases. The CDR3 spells CAIRSTLTNEKLFF. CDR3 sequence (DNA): TGTGCCATCAGGTCGACGCTAACTAATGAAAAACTGTTTTTT.

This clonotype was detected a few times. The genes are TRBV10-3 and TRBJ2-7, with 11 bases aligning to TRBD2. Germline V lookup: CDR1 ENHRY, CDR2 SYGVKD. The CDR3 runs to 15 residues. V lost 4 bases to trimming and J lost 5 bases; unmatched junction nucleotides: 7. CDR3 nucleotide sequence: TGTGCCATCAGTGGAGTAGCGGGAGGGCCGCACGAGCAGTACTTC. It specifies CAISGVAGGPHEQYF.

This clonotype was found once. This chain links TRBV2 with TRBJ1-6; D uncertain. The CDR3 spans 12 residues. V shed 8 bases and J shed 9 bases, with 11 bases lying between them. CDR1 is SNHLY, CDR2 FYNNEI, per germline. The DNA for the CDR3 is TGTGCCAGCGGGAGGGAAGGTTCACCCCTCCACTTT. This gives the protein CASGREGSPLHF.

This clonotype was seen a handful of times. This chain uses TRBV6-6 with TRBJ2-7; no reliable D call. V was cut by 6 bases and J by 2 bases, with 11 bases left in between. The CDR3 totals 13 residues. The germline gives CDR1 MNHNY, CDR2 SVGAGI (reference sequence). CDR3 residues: CASRVTETYEQYF. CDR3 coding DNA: TGTGCCAGCAGGGTCACAGAGACCTACGAGCAGTACTTC.

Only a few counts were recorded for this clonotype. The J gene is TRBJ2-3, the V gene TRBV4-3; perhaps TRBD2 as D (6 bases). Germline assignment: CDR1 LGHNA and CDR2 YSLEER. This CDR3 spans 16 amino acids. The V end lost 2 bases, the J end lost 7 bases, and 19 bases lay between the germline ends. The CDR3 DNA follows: TGCGCCAGCAGCCAACTTACTAGCCTAAGGCCAAATACGCAGTATTTT. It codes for CASSQLTSLRPNTQYF.

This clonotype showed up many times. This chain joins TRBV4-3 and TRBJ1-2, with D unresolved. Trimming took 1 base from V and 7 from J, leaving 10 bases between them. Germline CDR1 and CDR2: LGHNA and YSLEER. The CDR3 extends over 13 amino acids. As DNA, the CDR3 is TGCGCCAGCAGCCAAGCCGGTCCCGGTGGCTACACCTTC. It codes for CASSQAGPGGYTF.

The CDR3 coding sequence is TGCGCCAGCAGCCAATCTCGTTCCGGGGAGCTGTTTTTT. It encodes CASSQSRSGELFF. The chain uses TRBV4-3 and TRBJ2-2; unclear D gene. Trimming took 2 bases from V and 6 from J, leaving 7 bases between them. Per the germline V gene, CDR1 is LGHNA and CDR2 is YSLEER. The CDR3 loop spans 13 amino acids.

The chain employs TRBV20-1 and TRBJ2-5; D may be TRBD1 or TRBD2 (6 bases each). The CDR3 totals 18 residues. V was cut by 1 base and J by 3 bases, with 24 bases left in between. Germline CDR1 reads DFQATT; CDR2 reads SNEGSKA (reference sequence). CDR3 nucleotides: TGCAGTGCTAGAGCGAGAGGGGGTAGCGGAGCGGGTAAAGAGACCCAGTACTTC. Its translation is CSARARGGSGAGKETQYF.

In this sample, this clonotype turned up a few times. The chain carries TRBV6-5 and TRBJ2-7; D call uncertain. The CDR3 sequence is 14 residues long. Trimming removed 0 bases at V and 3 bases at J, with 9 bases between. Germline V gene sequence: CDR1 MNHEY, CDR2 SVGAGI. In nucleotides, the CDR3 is TGTGCCAGCAGTTACTCCGTGGATAACTACGAGCAGTACTTC. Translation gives CASSYSVDNYEQYF.

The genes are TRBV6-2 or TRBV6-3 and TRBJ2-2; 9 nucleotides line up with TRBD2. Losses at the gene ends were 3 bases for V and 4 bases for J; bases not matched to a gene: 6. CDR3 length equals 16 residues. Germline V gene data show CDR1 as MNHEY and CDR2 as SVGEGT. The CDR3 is CASSYGRGRATGELFF. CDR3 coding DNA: TGTGCCAGCAGTTATGGACGCGGGAGGGCCACCGGGGAGCTGTTTTTT.

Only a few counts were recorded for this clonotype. As DNA, the CDR3 is TGTGCCAGCAGGGCGACAGGGAGTAACGGCTACACCTTC. The encoded protein is CASRATGSNGYTF. The rearrangement joins TRBV6-1 to TRBJ1-2, with 7 bases aligning to TRBD1. The CDR3 extends over 13 amino acids. With 6 bases clipped from V and 8 bases from J, the junction kept 9 bases outside the gene matches. Germline CDR1 is MNHNS and CDR2 is SASEGT.

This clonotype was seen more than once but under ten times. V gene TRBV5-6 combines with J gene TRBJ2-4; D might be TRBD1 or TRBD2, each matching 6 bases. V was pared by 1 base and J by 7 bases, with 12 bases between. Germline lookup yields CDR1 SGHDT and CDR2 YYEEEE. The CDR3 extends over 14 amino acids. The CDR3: CASSLWQGRNIQYF. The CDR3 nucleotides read TGTGCCAGCAGCTTGTGGCAGGGGAGGAACATTCAGTACTTC.

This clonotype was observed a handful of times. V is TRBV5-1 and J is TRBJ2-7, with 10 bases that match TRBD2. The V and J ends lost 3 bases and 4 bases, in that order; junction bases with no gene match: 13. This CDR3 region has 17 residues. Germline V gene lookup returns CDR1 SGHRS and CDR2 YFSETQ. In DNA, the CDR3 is TGCGCCAGCAGCTCCTCCTTGACTAGCGGGCAGATATACGAGCAGTACTTC. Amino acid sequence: CASSSSLTSGQIYEQYF.

CDR3 DNA sequence: TGTGCCAGCACGGGGGGCTGGGAGAATGAGCAGTTCTTC. Protein sequence: CASTGGWENEQFF. This chain joins TRBV6-6 and TRBJ2-1, with D possibly matching TRBD2 (7 bases). The CDR3 spans 13 residues. Germline V gene sequence: CDR1 MNHNY, CDR2 SVGAGI (reference sequence). V lost 7 bases to trimming and J lost 7 bases, with 14 bases between them.

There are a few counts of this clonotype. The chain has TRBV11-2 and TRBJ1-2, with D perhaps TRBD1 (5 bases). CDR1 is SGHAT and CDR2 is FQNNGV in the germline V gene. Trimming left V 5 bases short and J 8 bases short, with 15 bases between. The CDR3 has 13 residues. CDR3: CASSPGGGFGYTF. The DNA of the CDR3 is TGTGCCAGCAGCCCGGGGGGGGGATTCGGCTACACCTTC.

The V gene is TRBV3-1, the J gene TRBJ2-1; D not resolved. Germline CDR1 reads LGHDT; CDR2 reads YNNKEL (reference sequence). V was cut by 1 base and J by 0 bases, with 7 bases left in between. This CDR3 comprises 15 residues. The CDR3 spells CASSQVYSSYNEQFF. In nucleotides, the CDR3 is TGTGCCAGCAGCCAAGTTTATAGCTCCTACAATGAGCAGTTCTTC.

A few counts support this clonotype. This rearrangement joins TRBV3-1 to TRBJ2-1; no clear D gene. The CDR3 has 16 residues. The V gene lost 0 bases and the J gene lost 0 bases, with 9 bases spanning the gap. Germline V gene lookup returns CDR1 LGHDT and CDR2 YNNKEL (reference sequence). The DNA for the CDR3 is TGTGCCAGCAGCCAAGATGGCACTCACTCCTACAATGAGCAGTTCTTC. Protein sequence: CASSQDGTHSYNEQFF.